These 29 T cell receptor beta chains were sequenced from one sample in a study of blood T cell repertoires in COVID-19. Profiled with immunoSEQ multiplex PCR; TCRdb holds only in-frame clones, not every one. In the table there are tens of thousands of clones, 65% to 85% of which are singletons. The sequenced sample consisted of peripheral blood. Receptors originate from a man between 65 and 79 years old with active or convalescent COVID-19.

The J gene is TRBJ2-5, the V gene TRBV19; 8 bases match TRBD1. This CDR3 has 13 residues. The junction had 5 bases not matched to a gene; V was cut back by 7 bases and J by 4 bases. Germline V lookup: CDR1 LNHDA, CDR2 SQIVND (reference sequence). CDR3: CASTSQGGETQYF. Here the CDR3 DNA reads TGTGCCAGTACCTCACAGGGGGGAGAGACCCAGTACTTC.

The chain combines TRBV5-1 with TRBJ2-1; 8 positions agree with TRBD1. The CDR3 is made up of 15 amino acids. The V and J ends lost 0 bases and 7 bases, in that order; junction bases with no gene match: 6. Germline V gene data show CDR1 as SGHRS and CDR2 as YFSETQ. Here the CDR3 reads CASSLATGAGNEQFF. CDR3 DNA: TGCGCCAGCAGCTTGGCGACAGGGGCAGGTAATGAGCAGTTCTTC.

This chain uses TRBV2 with TRBJ2-3; D is perhaps TRBD2 (5 bases). This CDR3 is built from 16 residues. CDR1 and CDR2 from the germline V gene are SNHLY and FYNNEI. Trimming took 4 bases from V and 1 from J, leaving 15 bases between them. The CDR3 coding sequence is TGTGCCAGCAGTGGGGTAGCCCGGGGAGGCACAGATACGCAGTATTTT. Protein product: CASSGVARGGTDTQYF.

The chain carries TRBV6-5 and TRBJ2-1, with 7 bases aligning to TRBD2. CDR1 is MNHEY and CDR2 is SVGAGI in the germline V gene. The trim removed 9 bases at V and 2 bases at J, leaving 7 bases unmatched. CDR3 length: 14 amino acids. CDR3 loop: CASAGGWTYNEQFF. CDR3 bases: TGTGCCAGTGCCGGGGGGTGGACCTACAATGAGCAGTTCTTC.

This clone was detected only once. The chain employs TRBV10-2 and TRBJ2-3, with 8 bases lining up with TRBD2. CDR1 is WSHSY, CDR2 SAAADI, per germline. The CDR3 is 14 amino acids. The ends lost 3 bases at V and 3 bases at J; junction bases unmatched: 2. As DNA, the CDR3 is TGCGCCAGCAGTGACGGGGGGGGGACAGATACGCAGTATTTT. Translating it yields CASSDGGGTDTQYF.

The table lists this clone with a count of one. The rearrangement links TRBV30 to TRBJ2-7, with 8 bases matching TRBD1. Germline trimming cut 7 bases from V and 5 bases from J; bases unmatched to any gene: 16. This CDR3 comprises 15 residues. Germline values: CDR1 GTSNPN, CDR2 SVGIG (reference sequence). The CDR3 reads CASSGQGAKIHEQYF. CDR3 bases: TGTGCCTCCTCCGGTCAGGGGGCGAAGATCCACGAGCAGTACTTC.

The rearrangement joins TRBV6-5 to TRBJ2-4, with D tentatively TRBD1 (5 bases). V was shortened by 7 bases and J by 6 bases, with 19 bases between the two germline ends. This CDR3 spans 15 amino acids. Germline V gives CDR1 MNHEY, CDR2 SVGAGI. The CDR3 region has the DNA TGTGCCAGCACGGCAACCCCAGGGAAGGCAAACATTCAGTACTTC. Translation: CASTATPGKANIQYF.

This chain joins TRBV19 and TRBJ1-2; D is perhaps TRBD1 (5 bases). Germline values: CDR1 LNHDA, CDR2 SQIVND (reference sequence). The CDR3 extends over 16 amino acids. V gave up 2 bases and J gave up 7 bases, with 20 bases separating them. The CDR3 DNA reads TGTGCCAGTAGTATATACCCCGCGCCCAGGGCTGGTGGCTACACCTTC. Translated, it gives CASSIYPAPRAGGYTF.

This chain connects TRBV5-1 to TRBJ1-2; TRBD1 matches 9 bases. Losses at the gene ends were 6 bases for V and 3 bases for J; bases not matched to a gene: 9. Germline CDR1 SGHRS, CDR2 YFSETQ. The CDR3 has 15 amino acids. CDR3 bases: TGCGCCAGCACCGAAGAGACAGGGGGTGACTATGGCTACACCTTC. As protein: CASTEETGGDYGYTF. Supplemented by reference TRBV5-1 and TRBJ1-2, the full variable domain reads KAGVTQTPRYLIKTRGQQVTLSCSPISGHRSVSWYQQTPGQGLQFLFEYFSETQRNKGNFPGRFSGRQFSNSRSEMNVSTLELGDSALYLCASTEETGGDYGYTFGSGTRLTVV.

V gene TRBV6-2 or TRBV6-3 combines with J gene TRBJ1-6; 11 bases are shared with TRBD1. V shed 5 bases and J 0 bases; nucleotides not matched to a gene: 6. Germline values: CDR1 MNHEY, CDR2 SVGEGT. The CDR3 runs to 18 residues. For the CDR3, the DNA is TGTGCCAGCAGTGGGGGACAGGGGGAGAGCTCCTATAATTCACCCCTCCACTTT. Encoded protein: CASSGGQGESSYNSPLHF.

This clone has just one count. The chain combines TRBV7-2 with TRBJ1-5; D remains ambiguous. The V gene lost 0 bases and the J gene lost 3 bases, with 3 bases spanning the gap. Germline-derived CDR1 and CDR2 are SGHTA and FQGNSA. CDR3 size: 13 residues. Here the CDR3 reads CASSLAANQPQHF. The CDR3 nucleotides read TGTGCCAGCAGCTTAGCGGCCAATCAGCCCCAGCATTTT.

The chain joins TRBV10-1 to TRBJ2-1; possibly TRBD1 for D (7 bases). The CDR3 length is 17 residues. Trimming stripped 4 bases from V and 4 bases from J, with 20 bases between. Germline CDR1 reads WNHNN; CDR2 reads SYGVQD (reference sequence). DNA of the CDR3: TGCGCCAGCAGTGCAACCCAGGGGGACGGGGGTTACAATGAGCAGTTCTTC. It specifies CASSATQGDGGYNEQFF.

This clone occurred once. This chain links TRBV6-5 with TRBJ1-3; 9 bases agree with TRBD1. The CDR3 is 13 residues long. V shed 8 bases and J 4 bases; nucleotides not matched to a gene: 3. Per the germline V gene, CDR1 is MNHEY and CDR2 is SVGAGI. CDR3 sequence reads: CASSGQGGNTIYF. In DNA form, the CDR3 reads TGTGCCAGCTCGGGACAGGGAGGAAACACCATATATTTT.

The chain links TRBV7-9 to TRBJ2-3, with D unclear. Trimming cost V 7 bases and J 4 bases, with 9 bases left between them. Germline V gene sequence: CDR1 SEHNR, CDR2 FQNEAQ (reference sequence). This CDR3 spans 12 amino acids. The CDR3 loop reads CASTLSSDTQYF. DNA for the CDR3: TGTGCCAGCACCCTAAGCTCAGATACGCAGTATTTT.

The chain links TRBV23-1 to TRBJ1-2; maybe TRBD1 (6 bases). TRBV23-1 is an ORF; its function is uncertain. Trimming took off 8 bases at V and 8 bases at J, with 15 bases between the two ends. CDR3 length: 12 amino acids. For the CDR3, the DNA is TGCGCCAGCGTCCACAACAGGGAAGGCTACACCTTC. Its protein product is CASVHNREGYTF.

V gene TRBV5-8 combines with J gene TRBJ1-2; D ambiguous. The CDR3 has 12 amino acids. Per the germline V gene, CDR1 is SGHTS and CDR2 is YDEGEE. V shed 0 bases and J shed 4 bases, with 4 bases lying between them. The CDR3 loop reads CASSLVLYGYTF. CDR3 DNA: TGTGCCAGCAGCTTGGTCCTCTATGGCTACACCTTC.

The CDR3 nucleotides read TGCGCCAGCAGCCAAGACGGGGGGTCTCGAAACACCATATATTTT. Its translation is CASSQDGGSRNTIYF. The chain recombines TRBV4-1 with TRBJ1-3, with a possible D match to TRBD1 (5 bases). This CDR3 comprises 15 residues. The germline CDR1 and CDR2 sequences are MGHRA and YSYEKL. Between the trimmed V and J ends, which lost 0 bases and 5 bases, there was a span of 11 bases.

CDR3 protein: CASSPGIGPASQYF. CDR3 DNA: TGTGCCAGCAGCCCAGGTATTGGCCCTGCCTCGCAGTATTTT. The chain recombines TRBV9 with TRBJ2-3; D is unclear. There are 14 residues in the CDR3. Trimming shortened V by 4 bases and J by 10 bases, and 19 bases separated the two germline ends. In germline, CDR1 is SGDLS, CDR2 YYNGEE. The whole variable domain, filled in from reference TRBV9 and TRBJ2-3, reads DSGVTQTPKHLITATGQRVTLRCSPRSGDLSVYWYQQSLDQGLQFLIQYYNGEERAKGNILERFSAQQFPDLHSELNLSSLELGDSALYFCASSPGIGPASQYFGPGTRLTVL.

The rearrangement joins TRBV6-6 to TRBJ1-1; no definite D call. Germline loops: CDR1 MNHNY, CDR2 SVGAGI (reference sequence). V was trimmed by 6 bases and J by 4 bases, leaving 18 bases between them. This CDR3 has 15 residues. The CDR3 spells CASSKTEGLLTEAFF. CDR3 in DNA: TGTGCCAGCAGCAAAACAGAGGGTCTTCTCACTGAAGCTTTCTTT.

The V call is TRBV5-1, the J call TRBJ1-1; D might be TRBD1 (5 bases). The CDR3 has 15 amino acids. Germline CDR1 reads SGHRS; CDR2 reads YFSETQ. V dropped 2 bases and J dropped 0 bases, with 11 bases sitting between them. CDR3 residues: CASSFGQGLNTEAFF. Written as DNA, the CDR3 is TGCGCCAGCAGCTTTGGGCAGGGCCTGAACACTGAAGCTTTCTTT.

This rearrangement joins TRBV28 to TRBJ1-5; D perhaps matches TRBD1 (5 bases). The CDR3 covers 15 residues. Germline CDR1 and CDR2: MDHEN and SYDVKM. The V gene lost 3 bases and the J gene lost 5 bases, with 14 bases spanning the gap. The CDR3 region is CASSFSPGGDQPQHF. The CDR3 DNA is TGTGCCAGCAGTTTCTCCCCCGGGGGGGATCAGCCCCAGCATTTT.

The chain recombines TRBV5-6 with TRBJ2-3; TRBD1 aligns across 8 bases. Germline CDR1 reads SGHDT; CDR2 reads YYEEEE. Trimming at V came to 4 bases and at J to 2 bases, leaving 9 bases not matched to a gene. There are 16 residues in the CDR3. The CDR3 nucleotides read TGTGCCAGCAGCACCCAAGGACAGGGTATCACAGATACGCAGTATTTT. As protein: CASSTQGQGITDTQYF.

The V call is TRBV6-5, the J call TRBJ2-7; D is perhaps TRBD2 (6 bases). The CDR3 is 15 residues long. Germline V gives CDR1 MNHEY, CDR2 SVGAGI. V shed 5 bases and J shed 2 bases, with 16 bases lying between them. This CDR3 reads CASSRSWGETYEQYF. The DNA for the CDR3 is TGTGCCAGCAGTAGGTCCTGGGGGGAGACCTACGAGCAGTACTTC.

The chain combines TRBV4-2 with TRBJ2-5, with a possible D match to TRBD2 (6 bases). This CDR3 region has 13 residues. The V end lost 8 bases, the J end lost 4 bases, and 14 bases lay between the germline ends. The germline V gene encodes CDR1 LGHNA and CDR2 YNFKEQ. The CDR3 DNA sequence: TGTGCCAGCCAAGATTTGGGGGGAGAGACCCAGTACTTC. This gives the protein CASQDLGGETQYF.

This clone was counted ten times or more. The J gene is TRBJ2-3, the V gene TRBV19; 8 nucleotides match TRBD2. After removal of 0 bases from V and 1 base from J, the junction contained 9 bases not matched to a gene. CDR3 length: 18 amino acids. CDR1 is LNHDA, CDR2 SQIVND, per germline (reference sequence). CDR3 loop: CASSIDLESGGRTDTQYF. CDR3 DNA sequence: TGTGCCAGTAGTATAGACCTGGAGAGCGGGGGCCGCACAGATACGCAGTATTTT.

The genes are TRBV6-5 and TRBJ2-7; D is perhaps TRBD1 (5 bases). V dropped 2 bases and J dropped 0 bases, with 11 bases sitting between them. CDR3 length: 15 amino acids. From germline, CDR1 is MNHEY and CDR2 SVGAGI. The DNA of the CDR3 is TGTGCCAGCAGTTACCGAGTAGGGGACTCCTACGAGCAGTACTTC. This codes for CASSYRVGDSYEQYF.

This clone came up once. Germline is not matched at one junction end, which may reflect a read error. This chain joins TRBV7-7 and TRBJ1-3; D is ambiguous. Germline V gene sequence: CDR1 SSHAT, CDR2 FNYEAQ (reference sequence). The CDR3 spans 13 residues. CDR3 nucleotides: TGTGCTAGCAGCCGTAACTCTGGAAACACCATATATTTT. Its translation: CASSRNSGNTIYF.

The rearrangement uses TRBV6-5 and TRBJ1-6, with D uncertain. CDR1 is MNHEY, CDR2 SVGAGI, per germline. The CDR3 consists of 14 residues. V lost 8 bases, J lost 8 bases, and 16 bases lay in between. CDR3 amino acids: CASDTGRGDSPLHF. CDR3 coding DNA: TGTGCCAGCGATACCGGCCGAGGCGATTCACCCCTCCACTTT.

The V gene is TRBV5-1, the J gene TRBJ1-6, with D possibly TRBD1 on 5 matching bases. CDR3 length: 13 residues. Per germline, CDR1 SGHRS and CDR2 YFSETQ. V lost 9 bases to trimming and J lost 6 bases, with 13 bases between them. The CDR3 DNA is TGCGCCACCAAACAGGCGATTAATTCACCCCTCCACTTT. Translation gives CATKQAINSPLHF.